This T cell receptor beta chain stems from a study of blood T cells in healthy people across ages. A second PCR of 7 to 11 cycles used a sample-barcoded 5' primer and a J-beta primer mix. TCRdb redid the calling of the 5' RACE reads with MiXCR, one entry per CDR3 protein. The table shows fewer than 2,000,000 distinct CDR3 sequences, with 39% occurring only once. Caucasian, healthy and from Russia, the donors were aged between 6 and 90. Collection of roughly 10 milliliters of peripheral blood was performed for each donor. The V end was cut by 3 bases, the J end by 2 bases, with 7 bases between. Germline lookup yields CDR1 DFQATT and CDR2 SNEGSKA (reference sequence). The CDR3 totals 12 residues. This clonotype appeared many times. No antigen is known for it. Study-wide findings and caveats: A roughly linear fall in TCR beta diversity per million T cells was seen with increasing age. For the donors, CMV status was unknown and possibly confounded expanded clonotype changes.

The sequence was collected from a human donor in good health. The V gene is TRBV20-1, the J gene TRBJ1-1, with no clear D. Material for sequencing was blood. The CDR3 protein is CSASFTNTEAFF. The CDR3 coding sequence is TGCAGTGCTAGCTTTACCAACACTGAAGCTTTCTTT.